This T cell receptor beta chain was recovered during a study of blood T cells in healthy people across ages. The authors ran a second PCR of roughly 6 to 11 cycles using a sample-barcoded 5' primer and a J-beta primer mix. Tagging of each cDNA molecule was performed by a template-switch adaptor with 12 random nucleotides. One entry per CDR3 protein results from TCRdb running MiXCR on the 5' RACE reads. The table records about 1.5 million distinct CDR3 sequences, 40% to 45% of them present only once. Germline V lookup: CDR1 GTSNPN, CDR2 SVGIG (reference sequence). CDR3 size: 17 residues. With 5 bases clipped from V and 1 base from J, the junction kept 15 bases outside the gene matches.

Material for sequencing was blood. The receptor was isolated from a young woman in good health. This chain joins TRBV30 and TRBJ1-1, with 8 positions matching TRBD1. The CDR3 reads CAWEGGQGNRWNTEAFF. The CDR3 DNA follows: TGTGCCTGGGAGGGCGGACAGGGCAACCGTTGGAACACTGAAGCTTTCTTT. The whole variable domain, filled in from reference TRBV30 and TRBJ1-1, reads SQTIHQWPATLVQPVGSPLSLECTVEGTSNPNLYWYRQAAGRGLQLLFYSVGIGQISSEVPQNLSASRPQDRQFILSSKKLLLSDSGFYLCAWEGGQGNRWNTEAFFGQGTRLTVV.